This passage covers 17 T cell receptor beta chains from one sample sequenced in a study of control samples from healthy donors and cancer patients (dated by TCRdb to about 2020). Libraries came from the immunoSEQ multiplex PCR assay. TCRdb mirrors the immuneACCESS table, restricted to in-frame sequences. Some clones are absent from its copies; in checked studies, under half trace to an unresolved V gene, and the reason for the others is unknown. The sample table shows 210,000 or so clones, and about 89% are seen once. About 2% of the sample comes from the top ten. Sequencing was carried out using blood. These receptors were obtained from a man aged 25 to 40 in good health.

The gene calls are TRBV11-2 and TRBJ2-3, with no clear D. This CDR3 region has 13 residues. The V and J ends lost 6 bases and 2 bases respectively, with 9 bases between them. The germline gives CDR1 SGHAT, CDR2 FQNNGV. The DNA for the CDR3 is TGTGCCAGCAGACCGGGCCACACAGATACGCAGTATTTT. It codes for CASRPGHTDTQYF.

The chain is built from TRBV29-1 and TRBJ2-1; 9 bases align to TRBD2. The CDR3 contains 15 residues. The germline CDR1 and CDR2 sequences are SQVTM and ANQGSEA. V lost 3 bases to trimming and J lost 3 bases; unmatched junction nucleotides: 6. The CDR3 DNA reads as TGCAGCGTTGATAGAGCGGGGGGTCGCTACAATGAGCAGTTCTTC. It yields the protein CSVDRAGGRYNEQFF.

The chain is built from TRBV7-2 and TRBJ1-1, with D hard to call. Germline-derived CDR1 and CDR2 are SGHTA and FQGNSA. The CDR3 consists of 10 residues. This chain's CDR3 is CAHAGLEAFF. Here the CDR3 DNA reads TGTGCTCATGCAGGCCTTGAAGCTTTCTTT.

The gene calls are TRBV18 and TRBJ2-2, with D possibly called TRBD1 or TRBD2 (5 bases each). V lost 2 bases to trimming and J lost 4 bases, with 20 bases between them. The CDR3 extends over 18 amino acids. Germline V gene data show CDR1 as KGHSH and CDR2 as LQKENI. CDR3 in DNA: TGTGCCAGCTCACCATTGGACATCACCAACCGGGGCACCGGGGAGCTGTTTTTT. This translates into CASSPLDITNRGTGELFF. The complete variable domain, with remaining parts taken from reference TRBV18 and TRBJ2-2, reads NAGVMQNPRHLVRRRGQEARLRCSPMKGHSHVYWYRQLPEEGLKFMVYLQKENIIDESGMPKERFSAEFPKEGPSILRIQQVVRGDSAAYFCASSPLDITNRGTGELFFGEGSRLTVL.

The V gene is TRBV11-1, the J gene TRBJ2-1; 8 bases map to TRBD2. The CDR3 extends over 14 amino acids. The V gene's germline CDR1 is SGHAT and CDR2 FQDESV (reference sequence). V lost 1 base and J lost 8; bases outside the gene matches: 4. Here the CDR3 reads CASSLVSGSDEQFF. The CDR3 DNA sequence: TGTGCCAGCAGCTTAGTCAGCGGGAGCGATGAGCAGTTCTTC. Variable domain in full (rest from reference TRBV11-1 and TRBJ2-1): EAEVAQSPRYKITEKSQAVAFWCDPISGHATLYWYRQILGQGPELLVQFQDESVVDDSQLPKDRFSAERLKGVDSTLKIQPAELGDSAMYLCASSLVSGSDEQFFGPGTRLTVL.

The rearrangement uses TRBV5-1 and TRBJ1-5, with 10 bases aligning to TRBD1. The V segment lost 4 bases and the J segment 8 bases; nucleotides outside the gene matches: 12. CDR3 length: 16 amino acids. From germline, CDR1 is SGHRS and CDR2 YFSETQ. Here the CDR3 DNA reads TGCGCCAGCAGCCCTCTAGGACAGGGGGTAGGAGAGCCCCAGCATTTT. It codes for CASSPLGQGVGEPQHF.

The chain links TRBV10-2 to TRBJ1-5; no reliable D call. The V end lost 2 bases, the J end lost 7 bases, and 9 bases lay between the germline ends. CDR3 length equals 13 residues. Germline V gene lookup returns CDR1 WSHSY and CDR2 SAAADI. DNA of the CDR3: TGCGCCAGCAGTGAGAATGAGAGGCAGCCCCAGCATTTT. Translated, it gives CASSENERQPQHF.

In DNA form, the CDR3 reads TGTGCCAGCAGTTACACGACAGGACCCAGTTCACCCCTCCACTTT. Its translation: CASSYTTGPSSPLHF. The gene calls are TRBV6-5 and TRBJ1-6; D may be TRBD1 (6 bases). Germline CDR1 reads MNHEY; CDR2 reads SVGAGI. Trimming removed 2 bases at V and 9 bases at J, with 14 bases between. The CDR3 length is 15 residues.

The genes are TRBV30 and TRBJ1-1; D gene unclear. This CDR3 has 14 residues. Trimming removed 4 bases at V and 0 bases at J, with 12 bases between. Germline CDR1 is GTSNPN and CDR2 is SVGIG (reference sequence). The CDR3 nucleotides are TGTGCCTGGAAGGCCCAGTTCATGAACACTGAAGCTTTCTTT. It yields the protein CAWKAQFMNTEAFF.

This clone was counted once. V is TRBV9 and J is TRBJ1-5, with 7 bases lining up with TRBD1. J lost 6 bases, V lost 1 base, and 4 bases had no gene match. Germline lookup yields CDR1 SGDLS and CDR2 YYNGEE. This CDR3 has 14 amino acids. The CDR3 region is CASSVSTGVQPQHF. The CDR3 DNA reads as TGTGCCAGCAGCGTAAGTACAGGGGTTCAGCCCCAGCATTTT. Together with reference TRBV9 and TRBJ1-5, the CDR3 gives the full variable domain: DSGVTQTPKHLITATGQRVTLRCSPRSGDLSVYWYQQSLDQGLQFLIQYYNGEERAKGNILERFSAQQFPDLHSELNLSSLELGDSALYFCASSVSTGVQPQHFGDGTRLSIL.

This clone came up a few times. Other DNA sequences of this sample code for an identical CDR3. This rearrangement joins TRBV20-1 to TRBJ1-1; tentative D call: TRBD1 (6 bases). The CDR3 contains 14 residues. Germline V CDR1 and CDR2: DFQATT, SNEGSKA (reference sequence). V lost 3 bases and J lost 4, with 15 bases in between. CDR3 coding DNA: TGCAGTGCTAGTCTGGGGGGGGCGGGCACTGAAGCTTTCTTT. Translated: CSASLGGAGTEAFF.

The chain recombines TRBV13 with TRBJ1-4, with 12 bases fitting TRBD1. J gave up 11 bases and V 5 bases, and 9 bases lay outside the gene matches. Germline CDR1 PRHDT, CDR2 FYEKMQ (reference sequence). The CDR3 has 15 amino acids. The CDR3 here is CASSASGQGAPKLFF. The CDR3 nucleotides read TGTGCCAGCAGCGCATCGGGACAGGGGGCGCCTAAACTGTTTTTT.

The DNA for the CDR3 is TGTGCCAGCAGCCAGCCCTCGCAGGGTTCACCCCTCCACTTT. It yields the protein CASSQPSQGSPLHF. This chain uses TRBV3-1 (or the pseudogene TRBV3-2) with TRBJ1-6, with D possibly TRBD1 on 5 matching bases. Deletions cut 3 bases from V and 9 bases from J, with 12 bases between. Looked up from germline, CDR1 is LGHDT and CDR2 is YNNKEL (reference sequence). This CDR3 contains 14 residues.

The chain has TRBV7-2 and TRBJ2-3; no definite D call. The CDR3 runs to 16 residues. V was clipped by 3 bases and J by 2 bases, with 15 bases between them. Germline CDR1 reads SGHTA; CDR2 reads FQGNSA. CDR3 sequence reads: CASSFVVFRHTDTQYF. In DNA, the CDR3 is TGTGCCAGCAGCTTCGTGGTGTTTCGGCACACAGATACGCAGTATTTT.

The chain combines TRBV10-2 with TRBJ2-3, with 11 bases that match TRBD2. The length of the CDR3 is 19 residues. The V gene end was trimmed by 0 bases and the J gene end by 5 bases; junction bases not matched to a gene: 13. Per germline, CDR1 WSHSY and CDR2 SAAADI. CDR3 nucleotides: TGCGCCAGCAGTGAGTCGTTAGCGGGGGGGCCATTGTTTGGAGATACGCAGTATTTT. Protein: CASSESLAGGPLFGDTQYF.

This clone was recorded only once. The V call is TRBV2, the J call TRBJ1-2; the D is unclear. The ends were cut back, 2 bases at V and 7 bases at J, with 8 bases in the middle. This CDR3 is 12 amino acids long. Germline V gene lookup returns CDR1 SNHLY and CDR2 FYNNEI. Here the CDR3 reads CASSEIIRGYTF. Written as DNA, the CDR3 is TGTGCCAGCAGTGAAATAATTCGTGGCTACACCTTC.

The J gene is TRBJ1-1, the V gene TRBV11-3, with D possibly TRBD1 on 5 matching bases. Trimming pared 5 bases from V and 1 base from J, leaving 11 bases between. The CDR3 length is 14 residues. Germline-derived CDR1 and CDR2 are SGHNT and YENEEA. The CDR3 coding sequence is TGTGCCAGCAGCCTACACCAGGGGAACACTGAAGCTTTCTTT. Protein product: CASSLHQGNTEAFF.